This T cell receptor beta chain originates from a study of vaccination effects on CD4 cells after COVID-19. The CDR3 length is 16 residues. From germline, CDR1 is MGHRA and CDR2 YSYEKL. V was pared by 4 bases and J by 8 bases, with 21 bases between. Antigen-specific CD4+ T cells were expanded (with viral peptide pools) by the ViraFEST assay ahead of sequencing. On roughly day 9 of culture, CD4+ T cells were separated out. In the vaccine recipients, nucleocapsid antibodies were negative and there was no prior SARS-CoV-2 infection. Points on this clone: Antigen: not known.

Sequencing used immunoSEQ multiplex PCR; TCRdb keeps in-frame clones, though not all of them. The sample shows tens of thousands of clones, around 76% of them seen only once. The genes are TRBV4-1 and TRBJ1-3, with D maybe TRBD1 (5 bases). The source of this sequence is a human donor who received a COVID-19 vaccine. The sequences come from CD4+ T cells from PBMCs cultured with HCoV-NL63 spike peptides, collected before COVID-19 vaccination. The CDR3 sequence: CASSPPEFTAGHTIYF. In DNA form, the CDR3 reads TGCGCCAGCAGCCCGCCGGAATTTACGGCGGGACACACCATATATTTT.